The next 27 T cell receptor beta chains were all read from a single sample in a study of blood T cell repertoires in COVID-19. Data came from immunoSEQ multiplex PCR; TCRdb stores just in-frame clones and leaves some out. The table records some 210,000 clones, about 88% of them present only once. The specimen was peripheral blood. Receptors were obtained from a woman in her 40s who had recovered from COVID-19.

The V gene is TRBV9, the J gene TRBJ1-4; D ambiguous. This CDR3 is 16 amino acids long. The V and J ends lost 4 bases and 0 bases respectively, with 13 bases between them. The germline V gene encodes CDR1 SGDLS and CDR2 YYNGEE. This CDR3 is CASSPTYTPTNEKLFF. For the CDR3, the DNA is TGTGCCAGCAGCCCCACATACACCCCAACTAATGAAAAACTGTTTTTT.

This clone was detected only once. The V gene is TRBV6-4, the J gene TRBJ2-1; no reliable D call. The ends were cut back, 8 bases at V and 1 base at J, with 6 bases in the middle. Germline loops: CDR1 MRHNA, CDR2 SNTAGT. The CDR3 spans 12 residues. The CDR3 DNA reads as TGTGCCAGCGGAGATTCCTACAATGAGCAGTTCTTC. This translates into CASGDSYNEQFF.

The chain couples TRBV11-2 to TRBJ2-3; TRBD1 aligns across 10 bases. V was clipped by 5 bases and J by 2 bases; unmatched bases: 10. From germline, CDR1 is SGHAT and CDR2 FQNNGV. The CDR3 is 17 residues long. DNA of the CDR3: TGTGCCAGCAGCCAACTCGTGACAGGGGGCATCACAGATACGCAGTATTTT. Encoded protein: CASSQLVTGGITDTQYF.

This clone was detected only a few times. The J gene is TRBJ2-5, the V gene TRBV19; possibly TRBD2 for D (6 bases). Deletions cut 3 bases from V and 5 bases from J, with 10 bases between. Germline-derived CDR1 and CDR2 are LNHDA and SQIVND (reference sequence). CDR3 length: 13 amino acids. CDR3: CASSIWGVETQYF. The DNA of the CDR3 is TGTGCCAGTAGTATTTGGGGGGTGGAGACCCAGTACTTC. Full variable domain (outside the CDR3, taken from reference TRBV19 and TRBJ2-5): DGGITQSPKYLFRKEGQNVTLSCEQNLNHDAMYWYRQDPGQGLRLIYYSQIVNDFQKGDIAEGYSVSREKKESFPLTVTSAQKNPTAFYLCASSIWGVETQYFGPGTRLLVL.

The chain is built from TRBV28 and TRBJ1-1; D is possibly TRBD1 (5 bases). Germline values: CDR1 MDHEN, CDR2 SYDVKM. With 6 bases removed from V and 7 bases from J, the gap between germline ends came to 12 bases. This CDR3 is built from 12 residues. CDR3 region: CASRLNRFEAFF. The CDR3 coding sequence is TGTGCCAGCAGACTAAACAGGTTTGAAGCTTTCTTT.

The V call is TRBV2, the J call TRBJ2-7; weak D call: TRBD1 (6 bases). Germline assignment: CDR1 SNHLY and CDR2 FYNNEI. This CDR3 comprises 13 residues. The ends were cut back, 6 bases at V and 2 bases at J, with 11 bases in the middle. CDR3 loop: CASSGQNPYEQYF. CDR3 DNA: TGTGCCAGCAGCGGACAGAACCCCTACGAGCAGTACTTC.

The genes are TRBV28 and TRBJ1-5; a possible D gene is TRBD1 (5 bases). CDR1 and CDR2 from the germline V gene are MDHEN and SYDVKM. Trimming took 10 bases from V and 5 from J, leaving 15 bases between them. The CDR3 is 13 residues long. The CDR3 bases are TGTGCCATCCAATGGGGGGTAGATCAGCCCCAGCATTTT. Its translation: CAIQWGVDQPQHF.

V usage is TRBV20-1 and J usage is TRBJ1-1; D is ambiguous. The CDR3 runs 11 residues. Per the germline V gene, CDR1 is DFQATT and CDR2 is SNEGSKA (reference sequence). The CDR3 reads CRGGRDTEAFF. The CDR3 bases are TGCAGAGGCGGGAGGGACACTGAAGCTTTCTTT.

The chain combines TRBV11-2 with TRBJ1-6, with 7 bases that match TRBD1. The CDR3 covers 16 residues. The V and J ends lost 5 bases and 8 bases, in that order; junction bases with no gene match: 12. Germline CDR1 is SGHAT and CDR2 is FQNNGV. As DNA, the CDR3 is TGTGCCAGCAGCCCCTACTCCGACAGGGCAGATTCACCCCTCCACTTT. Its protein product is CASSPYSDRADSPLHF.

The DNA for the CDR3 is TGTGCCATCAGGACAGGGCGAAATTCACCCCTCCACTTT. Protein sequence: CAIRTGRNSPLHF. The chain joins TRBV6-5 to TRBJ1-6; TRBD1 agrees at 8 bases. The CDR3 consists of 13 residues. V was clipped by 10 bases and J by 7 bases; unmatched bases: 6. From germline, CDR1 is MNHEY and CDR2 SVGAGI.

The V call is TRBV24-1, the J call TRBJ2-3; D might be TRBD1 (6 bases). The V gene's germline CDR1 is KGHDR and CDR2 SFDVKD. The CDR3 covers 12 residues. V lost 7 bases and J lost 6, with 10 bases in between. CDR3 DNA sequence: TGTGCCACCAGCGACGACAGGGATACGCAGTATTTT. Translated, it gives CATSDDRDTQYF.

This chain joins TRBV10-3 and TRBJ2-3; TRBD1 is a possible D gene (5 bases). The V gene's germline CDR1 is ENHRY and CDR2 SYGVKD. Trimming removed 8 bases at V and 0 bases at J, with 15 bases between. This CDR3 region has 15 residues. CDR3 DNA sequence: TGTGCCATCTCCTTTGAAGGGGCCAGCACAGATACGCAGTATTTT. Residues: CAISFEGASTDTQYF.

This chain joins TRBV7-2 and TRBJ2-3, with TRBD2 identical over 9 bases. Germline CDR1 is SGHTA and CDR2 is FQGNSA. The CDR3 is 16 residues long. Losses at the gene ends were 4 bases for V and 1 base for J; bases not matched to a gene: 6. CDR3 coding DNA: TGTGCCAGCAGCTCAAGGGCGGGAGGGGGCACAGATACGCAGTATTTT. Protein: CASSSRAGGGTDTQYF.

The genes are TRBV7-2 and TRBJ1-6; maybe TRBD1 (5 bases). Trimming took off 0 bases at V and 10 bases at J, with 13 bases between the two ends. Germline CDR1 is SGHTA and CDR2 is FQGNSA. This CDR3 contains 15 residues. The CDR3 DNA reads TGTGCCAGCAGCTTAGCGACAGCCCTCGGATCACCCCTCCACTTT. Its protein is CASSLATALGSPLHF.

The chain is built from TRBV19 and TRBJ2-7; 8 nucleotides line up with TRBD1. V lost 5 bases, J lost 0 bases, and 6 bases stayed unmatched. Per germline, CDR1 LNHDA and CDR2 SQIVND (reference sequence). CDR3 length: 15 amino acids. The CDR3 loop is CASSPGQGDSYEQYF. CDR3 nucleotides: TGTGCCAGTAGTCCCGGACAGGGCGACTCCTACGAGCAGTACTTC.

The chain has TRBV30 and TRBJ2-3; a weak D match, TRBD2 (5 bases). The CDR3 spans 14 residues. The V gene lost 2 bases and the J gene lost 5 bases, with 14 bases spanning the gap. Germline-derived CDR1 and CDR2 are GTSNPN and SVGIG (reference sequence). The CDR3 spells CAWSRGEGVDTQYF. The DNA for the CDR3 is TGTGCCTGGAGTCGCGGAGAGGGAGTAGATACGCAGTATTTT.

CDR3: CAWSSGAGGSGNTIYF. The DNA of the CDR3 is TGTGCCTGGAGCAGCGGGGCTGGGGGCTCTGGAAACACCATATATTTT. This chain joins TRBV30 and TRBJ1-3, with a possible D match to TRBD1 (5 bases). There are 16 residues in the CDR3. Germline V lookup: CDR1 GTSNPN, CDR2 SVGIG (reference sequence). Trimming left V 3 bases short and J 0 bases short, with 15 bases between. The whole variable domain, filled in from reference TRBV30 and TRBJ1-3, reads SQTIHQWPATLVQPVGSPLSLECTVEGTSNPNLYWYRQAAGRGLQLLFYSVGIGQISSEVPQNLSASRPQDRQFILSSKKLLLSDSGFYLCAWSSGAGGSGNTIYFGEGSWLTVV.

The V gene is TRBV7-3, the J gene TRBJ2-2; 11 bases line up with TRBD2. From germline, CDR1 is SGHTA and CDR2 FQGTGA. This CDR3 is built from 16 residues. The junction had 8 bases not matched to a gene; V was cut back by 4 bases and J by 7 bases. CDR3 in amino acids: CASSSTSGRGDGELFF. The CDR3 DNA reads TGTGCCAGCAGCTCTACTAGCGGGAGAGGCGACGGGGAGCTGTTTTTT.

The CDR3 spells CATRVGASGDYNEQFF. The CDR3 nucleotides are TGTGCCACCAGAGTTGGAGCTAGCGGGGACTACAATGAGCAGTTCTTC. V is TRBV15 and J is TRBJ2-1; 9 bases map to TRBD2. Trimming at V came to 6 bases and at J to 3 bases, leaving 9 bases not matched to a gene. The CDR3 length is 16 residues. CDR1 LNHNV and CDR2 YYDKDF come from the germline V gene (reference sequence).

The V call is TRBV30, the J call TRBJ2-7; TRBD2 matches at 9 bases. The V segment lost 3 bases and the J segment 3 bases; nucleotides outside the gene matches: 3. Germline V CDR1 and CDR2: GTSNPN, SVGIG (reference sequence). There are 13 residues in the CDR3. As DNA, the CDR3 is TGTGCCTGGAGGACTAGCGGAGTCTACGAGCAGTACTTC. Translated, it gives CAWRTSGVYEQYF.

The chain employs TRBV9 and TRBJ2-5; D not resolved. From germline, CDR1 is SGDLS and CDR2 YYNGEE. The CDR3 has 14 amino acids. The ends were cut back, 0 bases at V and 3 bases at J, with 9 bases in the middle. CDR3 amino acids: CASSVEADEETQYF. As DNA, the CDR3 is TGTGCCAGCAGCGTAGAGGCGGATGAAGAGACCCAGTACTTC.

The chain employs TRBV29-1 and TRBJ2-7, with D possibly matching TRBD2 (6 bases). The CDR3 spans 12 residues. Trimming stripped 5 bases from V and 4 bases from J, with 12 bases between. Per germline, CDR1 SQVTM and CDR2 ANQGSEA. CDR3 sequence: CSVTGVGYEQYF. The CDR3, as DNA: TGCAGCGTTACGGGAGTTGGGTACGAGCAGTACTTC.

This rearrangement joins TRBV5-8 to TRBJ2-1; D not resolved. Germline V gives CDR1 SGHTS, CDR2 YDEGEE. This CDR3 region has 13 residues. The V end was cut by 1 base, the J end by 5 bases, with 7 bases between. The CDR3 protein is CASSLNTNNEQFF. The CDR3 coding sequence is TGTGCCAGCAGCTTGAACACGAACAATGAGCAGTTCTTC.

J is TRBJ2-6 and V is TRBV28, with a weak D call TRBD1 (5 bases). Trimming removed 6 bases from V and 1 base from J, with 10 bases in between. The V gene's germline CDR1 is MDHEN and CDR2 SYDVKM. The CDR3 contains 15 residues. Here the CDR3 reads CASSLRGSGANVLTF. CDR3 nucleotides: TGTGCCAGCAGCCTTAGGGGATCTGGGGCCAACGTCCTGACTTTC.

CDR3 coding DNA: TGCAGCGTGACTAGCGGGAGCTTCGGGGAGCTGTTTTTT. Amino acid sequence: CSVTSGSFGELFF. The chain employs TRBV29-1 and TRBJ2-2; TRBD2 matches 12 bases. The CDR3 consists of 13 residues. Germline CDR1 SQVTM, CDR2 ANQGSEA. The J segment lost 7 bases and the V segment lost 6 bases, leaving 3 bases of the junction unmatched.

V usage is TRBV18 and J usage is TRBJ1-2; TRBD1 matches 7 bases. CDR1 KGHSH and CDR2 LQKENI come from the germline V gene. The V segment lost 2 bases and the J segment 0 bases; nucleotides outside the gene matches: 6. This CDR3 has 16 residues. This CDR3 is CASSPGTARANYGYTF. In nucleotides, the CDR3 is TGTGCCAGCTCACCAGGGACAGCAAGAGCTAACTATGGCTACACCTTC.

CDR3 loop: CASSSNRGQPYEQYF. The CDR3 coding sequence is TGTGCCAGCAGTAGCAACAGGGGGCAGCCCTACGAGCAGTACTTC. This chain joins TRBV6-5 and TRBJ2-7, with TRBD1 matching 9 bases. Germline V lookup: CDR1 MNHEY, CDR2 SVGAGI. This CDR3 spans 15 amino acids. The V segment lost 5 bases and the J segment 2 bases; nucleotides outside the gene matches: 7.